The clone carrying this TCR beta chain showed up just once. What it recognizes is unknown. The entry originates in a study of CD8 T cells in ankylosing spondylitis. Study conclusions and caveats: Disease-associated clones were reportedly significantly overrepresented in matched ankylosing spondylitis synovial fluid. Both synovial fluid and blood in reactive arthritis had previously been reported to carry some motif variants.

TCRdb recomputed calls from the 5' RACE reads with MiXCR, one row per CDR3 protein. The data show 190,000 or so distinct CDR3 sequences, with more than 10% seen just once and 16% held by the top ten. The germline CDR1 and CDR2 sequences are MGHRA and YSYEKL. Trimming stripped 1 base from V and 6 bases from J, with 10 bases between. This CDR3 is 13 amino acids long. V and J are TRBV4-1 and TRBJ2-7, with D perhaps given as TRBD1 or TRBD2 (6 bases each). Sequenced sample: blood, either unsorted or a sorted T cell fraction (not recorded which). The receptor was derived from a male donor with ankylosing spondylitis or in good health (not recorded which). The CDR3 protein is CASSQGGATEQYF. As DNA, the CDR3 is TGCGCCAGCAGCCAAGGGGGGGCGACCGAGCAGTACTTC.